This T cell receptor beta chain appears in the sequencing data of a study of identical twins. From the 5' RACE reads, TCRdb called clonotypes with MiXCR, one entry per CDR3 protein. The sample has about 500,000 distinct CDR3 sequences, 14% seen once. This clonotype was seen many times. Trimming shortened V by 5 bases and J by 3 bases, and 14 bases separated the two germline ends. The germline V gene encodes CDR1 SEHNR and CDR2 FQNEAQ (reference sequence). CDR3 length: 14 amino acids. The same sample was also studied in work on yellow fever vaccine responses in identical twins.

The receptor comes from a woman younger than 35 in good health. The V gene is TRBV7-9, the J gene TRBJ2-7; TRBD2 is a possible D gene (5 bases). What was sequenced was CD4+ T cells sorted from blood. CDR3 in amino acids: CASSQVAGDYEQYF. The CDR3, as DNA: TGTGCCAGCAGCCAGGTGGCGGGTGACTACGAGCAGTACTTC.